One and the same sample provided the 19 T cell receptor beta chains below, sequenced in a study of T cell responses to AZD1222 COVID-19 vaccine. The method was immunoSEQ multiplex PCR; TCRdb's version includes in-frame clones alone and lacks a portion of them. The profile shows some 150,000 clones, 93% of them singletons. The sample in question was peripheral blood, obtained on day 0 of AZD1222 vaccination. These TCRs come from an adult in good health.

Here the CDR3 DNA reads TGTGCCAGCAGCTCCCTGGACAGGCGACCCTACGAGCAGTACTTC. This translates into CASSSLDRRPYEQYF. V and J are TRBV27 and TRBJ2-7; 7 nucleotides match TRBD1. Germline CDR1 is MNHEY and CDR2 is SMNVEV (reference sequence). The CDR3 has 15 amino acids. Unmatched junction bases numbered 10, after V lost 6 bases and J lost 2 bases.

This chain uses TRBV9 with TRBJ1-6; TRBD1 agrees at 8 bases. V was pared by 4 bases and J by 7 bases, with 7 bases of the junction left unmatched. Germline CDR1 is SGDLS and CDR2 is YYNGEE. CDR3 length: 15 residues. Here the CDR3 DNA reads TGTGCCAGCAGCCCTACGGGACAGGCAAATTCACCCCTCCACTTT. This gives the protein CASSPTGQANSPLHF.

The chain combines TRBV19 with TRBJ1-2, with 8 bases aligning to TRBD1. CDR3 length equals 16 residues. CDR1 is LNHDA, CDR2 SQIVND, per germline (reference sequence). After removal of 9 bases from V and 8 bases from J, the junction contained 20 bases not matched to a gene. The CDR3 sequence is CASGHRGQETIGGYTF. CDR3 in DNA: TGTGCCAGCGGGCATCGGGGACAGGAAACGATAGGCGGCTACACCTTC.

The rearrangement joins TRBV4-1 to TRBJ1-4, with 7 bases matching TRBD1. Germline lookup yields CDR1 MGHRA and CDR2 YSYEKL. Trimming removed 4 bases from V and 5 bases from J; junction bases left unmatched: 16. CDR3 length: 18 residues. CDR3 loop: CASSPPTGFGLSNEKLFF. The CDR3 nucleotides read TGCGCCAGCAGCCCGCCGACAGGGTTTGGGCTCTCGAATGAAAAACTGTTTTTT.

The chain joins TRBV13 to TRBJ1-2, with D perhaps TRBD1 (5 bases). The CDR3 has 15 residues. Looked up from germline, CDR1 is PRHDT and CDR2 is FYEKMQ (reference sequence). V was trimmed by 5 bases and J by 4 bases, leaving 17 bases between them. As DNA, the CDR3 is TGTGCCAGCAGCAGTAATAGGGGTTTCGGCTATGGCTACACCTTC. Residues: CASSSNRGFGYGYTF.

The chain has TRBV6-4 and TRBJ2-5; D possibly matches TRBD1 or TRBD2 (6 bases each). The germline gives CDR1 MRHNA, CDR2 SNTAGT. This CDR3 has 15 amino acids. V dropped 0 bases and J dropped 6 bases, with 14 bases sitting between them. This CDR3 reads CASSDSPGGGKTQYF. The DNA for the CDR3 is TGTGCCAGCAGTGACTCTCCCGGGGGCGGGAAGACCCAGTACTTC.

This sequence joins TRBV18 and TRBJ2-1; possibly TRBD1 for D (5 bases). Trimming took 4 bases from V and 0 from J, leaving 10 bases between them. The CDR3 loop spans 15 amino acids. Germline V CDR1 and CDR2: KGHSH, LQKENI. The CDR3 DNA reads TGTGCCAGCTCACTACAGGAGAGCTCCTACAATGAGCAGTTCTTC. Translated: CASSLQESSYNEQFF.

The chain links TRBV19 to TRBJ1-5; no firm D call. V lost 3 bases, J lost 0 bases, and 9 bases lay in between. This CDR3 has 15 residues. Germline V gives CDR1 LNHDA, CDR2 SQIVND (reference sequence). The CDR3 here is CASSITDDSNQPQHF. In nucleotides, the CDR3 is TGTGCCAGTAGTATTACTGACGATAGCAATCAGCCCCAGCATTTT.

The chain joins TRBV3-1 (or the pseudogene TRBV3-2) to TRBJ1-1, with 9 bases aligning to TRBD1. Trimming at V came to 4 bases and at J to 0 bases, leaving 0 bases not matched to a gene. The CDR3 extends over 14 amino acids. The germline CDR1 and CDR2 sequences are LGHDT and YNNKEL (reference sequence). DNA of the CDR3: TGTGCCAGCAGCCGACAGGGGGTGAACACTGAAGCTTTCTTT. This translates into CASSRQGVNTEAFF.

The chain is built from TRBV19 and TRBJ1-5, with 7 bases matching TRBD1. The germline V gene encodes CDR1 LNHDA and CDR2 SQIVND (reference sequence). After removal of 7 bases from V and 6 bases from J, the junction contained 12 bases not matched to a gene. The CDR3 is made up of 15 amino acids. CDR3 region: CASTQGGGAFQPQHF. The CDR3 coding sequence is TGTGCCAGTACCCAGGGAGGGGGCGCCTTTCAGCCCCAGCATTTT.

The J gene is TRBJ1-2, the V gene TRBV4-1, with no clear D. This CDR3 spans 14 amino acids. Germline values: CDR1 MGHRA, CDR2 YSYEKL. V was shortened by 7 bases and J by 0 bases, with 12 bases between the two germline ends. As DNA, the CDR3 is TGCGCCAGCACCCTAGACGAGACTAACTATGGCTACACCTTC. Protein product: CASTLDETNYGYTF.

This clone was observed a single time. The chain recombines TRBV5-6 with TRBJ2-7, with 8 bases identical to TRBD1. After removal of 3 bases from V and 2 bases from J, the junction contained 4 bases not matched to a gene. This CDR3 comprises 14 residues. Looked up from germline, CDR1 is SGHDT and CDR2 is YYEEEE. The CDR3 DNA reads TGTGCCAGCAGCTCCAGGGGGCGAACCTACGAGCAGTACTTC. Amino acid sequence: CASSSRGRTYEQYF. The full variable domain, its missing parts supplied by reference TRBV5-6 and TRBJ2-7, is DAGVTQSPTHLIKTRGQQVTLRCSPKSGHDTVSWYQQALGQGPQFIFQYYEEEERQRGNFPDRFSGHQFPNYSSELNVNALLLGDSALYLCASSSRGRTYEQYFGPGTRLTVT.

The chain has TRBV21-1 and TRBJ1-5. TRBV21-1 is described as a pseudogene. The CDR3 spans 22 residues. This CDR3 reads CASINPGLRKRAPKRGNQPQHF. DNA of the CDR3: TGTGCCAGTATTAATCCCGGTCTACGGAAGAGGGCCCCGAAGAGGGGCAATCAGCCCCAGCATTTT.

The chain combines TRBV6-4 with TRBJ1-5; D call uncertain. CDR1 is MRHNA, CDR2 SNTAGT, per germline. V dropped 3 bases and J dropped 0 bases, with 6 bases sitting between them. This CDR3 is built from 14 residues. This CDR3 reads CASSEGHSNQPQHF. For the CDR3, the DNA is TGTGCCAGCAGTGAAGGTCATAGCAATCAGCCCCAGCATTTT.

Only one count was recorded for this clone. J is TRBJ1-5 and V is TRBV27; D not certain. Germline CDR1 and CDR2: MNHEY and SMNVEV (reference sequence). The V and J ends lost 5 bases and 3 bases respectively, with 11 bases between them. This CDR3 region has 14 residues. The CDR3 DNA follows: TGTGCCAGCAGTGGGTCCCATGTCAATCAGCCCCAGCATTTT. Translation: CASSGSHVNQPQHF.

V gene TRBV5-8 combines with J gene TRBJ1-1, with D unresolved. The V and J ends lost 4 bases and 1 base respectively, with 8 bases between them. The V gene's germline CDR1 is SGHTS and CDR2 YDEGEE. CDR3 length equals 13 residues. In nucleotides, the CDR3 is TGTGCCAGCAGCCTCGACCCGAACACTGAAGCTTTCTTT. It translates to CASSLDPNTEAFF. The variable domain in full, with the rest retrieved from reference TRBV5-8 and TRBJ1-1, is EAGVTQSPTHLIKTRGQQATLRCSPISGHTSVYWYQQALGLGLQFLLWYDEGEERNRGNFPPRFSGRQFPNYSSELNVNALELEDSALYLCASSLDPNTEAFFGQGTRLTVV.

This chain joins TRBV7-6 and TRBJ2-2, with TRBD2 matching 8 bases. Looked up from germline, CDR1 is SGHVS and CDR2 is FNYEAQ. This CDR3 has 19 amino acids. The V gene end was trimmed by 6 bases and the J gene end by 4 bases; junction bases not matched to a gene: 19. The CDR3 region is CASRLSWRSGRHGTGELFF. DNA of the CDR3: TGTGCCAGCAGGCTGTCTTGGAGAAGCGGGAGACATGGCACCGGGGAGCTGTTTTTT. The full variable domain, with the rest looked up from reference TRBV7-6 and TRBJ2-2, is GAGVSQSPRYKVTKRGQDVALRCDPISGHVSLYWYRQALGQGPEFLTYFNYEAQQDKSGLPNDRFSAERPEGSISTLTIQRTEQRDSAMYRCASRLSWRSGRHGTGELFFGEGSRLTVL.

CDR3: CASSPGVSGANVLTF. The CDR3 DNA follows: TGTGCCAGCAGTCCGGGAGTCTCTGGGGCCAACGTCCTGACTTTC. The rearrangement links TRBV6-5 to TRBJ2-6; TRBD2 is a possible D gene (6 bases). This CDR3 comprises 15 residues. V gave up 5 bases and J gave up 0 bases, with 8 bases separating them. Germline CDR1 reads MNHEY; CDR2 reads SVGAGI.

The rearrangement joins TRBV9 to TRBJ2-3; 13 positions agree with TRBD2. With 0 bases clipped from V and 3 bases from J, the junction kept 4 bases outside the gene matches. Germline lookup yields CDR1 SGDLS and CDR2 YYNGEE. The CDR3 has 17 residues. The CDR3 reads CASSVGGTSGATDTQYF. The CDR3 DNA is TGTGCCAGCAGCGTAGGAGGGACTAGCGGGGCGACAGATACGCAGTATTTT.